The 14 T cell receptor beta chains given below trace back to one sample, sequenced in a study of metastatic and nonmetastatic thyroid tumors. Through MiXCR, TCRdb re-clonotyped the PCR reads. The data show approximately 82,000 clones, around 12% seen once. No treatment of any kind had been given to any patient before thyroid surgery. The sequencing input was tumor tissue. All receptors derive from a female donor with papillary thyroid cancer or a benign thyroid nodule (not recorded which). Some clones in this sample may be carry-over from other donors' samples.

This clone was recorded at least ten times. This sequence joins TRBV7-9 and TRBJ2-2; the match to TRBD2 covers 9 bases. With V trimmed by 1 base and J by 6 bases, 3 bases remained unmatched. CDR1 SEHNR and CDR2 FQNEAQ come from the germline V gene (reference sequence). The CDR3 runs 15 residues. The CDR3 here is CASSLVAGAAGELFF. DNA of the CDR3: TGTGCCAGCAGCTTAGTAGCGGGAGCGGCCGGGGAGCTGTTTTTT.

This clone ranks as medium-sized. CDR3 sequence (DNA): TGTGCCAGCAGCTTCGGGAGGGCCCATGGGAATGAGCAGTTCTTC. It codes for CASSFGRAHGNEQFF. This sequence joins TRBV7-8 and TRBJ2-1; 8 bases match TRBD2. V gave up 3 bases and J gave up 7 bases; unmatched junction bases: 8. In germline, CDR1 is SGHVS, CDR2 FQNEAQ. This CDR3 is built from 15 residues.

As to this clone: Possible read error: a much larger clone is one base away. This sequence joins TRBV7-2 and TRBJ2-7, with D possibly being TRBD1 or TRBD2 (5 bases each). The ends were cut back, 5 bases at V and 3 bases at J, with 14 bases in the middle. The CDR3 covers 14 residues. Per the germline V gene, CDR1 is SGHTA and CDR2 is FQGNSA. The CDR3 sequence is CASSLGVRNYEQYF. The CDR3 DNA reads TGTGCCAGCAGCCTGGGGGTCCGGAACTACGAGCAGTACTTC.

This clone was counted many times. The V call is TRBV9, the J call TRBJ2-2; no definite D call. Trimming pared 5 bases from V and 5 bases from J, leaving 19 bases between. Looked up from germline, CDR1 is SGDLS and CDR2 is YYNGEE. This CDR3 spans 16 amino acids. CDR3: CASSANPDTQTGELFF. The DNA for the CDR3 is TGTGCCAGCAGTGCAAACCCAGACACCCAAACCGGGGAGCTGTTTTTT.

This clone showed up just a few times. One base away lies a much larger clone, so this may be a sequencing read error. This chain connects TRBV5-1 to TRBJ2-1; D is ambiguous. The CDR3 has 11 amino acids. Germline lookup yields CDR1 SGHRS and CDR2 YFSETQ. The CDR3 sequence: CASSSYNEQFF. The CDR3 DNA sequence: TGCGCCAGCAGCTCCTATAATGAGCAGTTCTTC.

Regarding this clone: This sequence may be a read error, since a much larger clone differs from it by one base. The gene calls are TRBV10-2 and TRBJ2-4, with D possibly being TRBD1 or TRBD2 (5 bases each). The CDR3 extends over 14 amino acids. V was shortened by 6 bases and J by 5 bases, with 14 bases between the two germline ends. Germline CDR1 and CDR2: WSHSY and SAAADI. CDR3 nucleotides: TGCGCCAGCAGGGGAGTAGGGGTCCAAAACATTCAGTACTTC. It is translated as CASRGVGVQNIQYF.

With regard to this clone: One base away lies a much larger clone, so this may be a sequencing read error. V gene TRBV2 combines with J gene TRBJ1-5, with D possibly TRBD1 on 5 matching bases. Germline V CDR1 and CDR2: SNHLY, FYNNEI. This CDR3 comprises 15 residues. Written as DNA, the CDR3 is TGTGCCAGCAGGGGAGCAGGGCTGCCGAATCGGCCCCAGCATTTT. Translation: CASRGAGLPNRPQHF.

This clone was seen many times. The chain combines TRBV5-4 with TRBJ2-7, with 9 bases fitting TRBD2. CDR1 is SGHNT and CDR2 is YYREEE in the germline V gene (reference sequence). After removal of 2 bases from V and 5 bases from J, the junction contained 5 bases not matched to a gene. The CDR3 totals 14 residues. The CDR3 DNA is TGTGCCAGCAGCTTCGCGGGAGGGGCTCACGAGCAGTACTTC. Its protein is CASSFAGGAHEQYF.

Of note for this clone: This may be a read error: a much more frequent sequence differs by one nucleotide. CDR3 amino acids: CATWGGQSTDMQYF. The DNA for the CDR3 is TGTGCCACCTGGGGGGGACAGTCCACAGATATGCAGTATTTT. The V gene is TRBV10-3, the J gene TRBJ2-3, with D tentatively TRBD1 or TRBD2 (7 bases each). CDR1 is ENHRY, CDR2 SYGVKD, per germline. The CDR3 length is 14 residues.

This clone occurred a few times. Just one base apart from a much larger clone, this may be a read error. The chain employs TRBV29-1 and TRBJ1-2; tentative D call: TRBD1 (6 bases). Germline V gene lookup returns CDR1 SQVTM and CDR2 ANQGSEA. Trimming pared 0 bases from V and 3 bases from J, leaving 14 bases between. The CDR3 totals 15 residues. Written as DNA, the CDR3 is TGCAGCGTTGAAGATCTTTACAGGGTTGACTATGGCTACACCTTC. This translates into CSVEDLYRVDYGYTF. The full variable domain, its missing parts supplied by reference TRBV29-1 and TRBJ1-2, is SAVISQKPSRDICQRGTSLTIQCQVDSQVTMMFWYRQQPGQSLTLIATANQGSEATYESGFVIDKFPISRPNLTFSTLTVSNMSPEDSSIYLCSVEDLYRVDYGYTFGSGTRLTVV.

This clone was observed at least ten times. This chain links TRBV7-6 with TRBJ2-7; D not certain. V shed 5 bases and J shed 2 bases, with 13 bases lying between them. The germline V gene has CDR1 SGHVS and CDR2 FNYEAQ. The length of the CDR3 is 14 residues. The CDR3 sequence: CASSLVSLTYEQYF. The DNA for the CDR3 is TGTGCCAGCAGCCTGGTCTCCCTAACCTACGAGCAGTACTTC.

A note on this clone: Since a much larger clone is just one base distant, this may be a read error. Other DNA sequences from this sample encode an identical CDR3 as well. The chain's CDR3 is CASRTDRLLGEQYF. In nucleotides, the CDR3 is TGTGCCAGCCGTACGGACCGTCTTCTGGGTGAGCAGTACTTC. The chain employs TRBV6-1 and TRBJ2-7; unclear D gene. Per germline, CDR1 MNHNS and CDR2 SASEGT. V was trimmed by 8 bases and J by 7 bases, leaving 21 bases between them. The CDR3 length is 14 residues.

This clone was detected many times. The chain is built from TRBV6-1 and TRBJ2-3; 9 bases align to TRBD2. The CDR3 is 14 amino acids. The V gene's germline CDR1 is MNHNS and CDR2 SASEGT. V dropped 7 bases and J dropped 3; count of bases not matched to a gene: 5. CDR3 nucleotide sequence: TGTGCCAGCACCTTTAGCGGGAGTACAGATACGCAGTATTTT. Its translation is CASTFSGSTDTQYF.

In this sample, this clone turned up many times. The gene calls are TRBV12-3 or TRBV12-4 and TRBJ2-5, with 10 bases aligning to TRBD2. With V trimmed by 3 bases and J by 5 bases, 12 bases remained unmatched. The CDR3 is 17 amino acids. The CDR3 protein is CASSFLRVAGGGETQYF. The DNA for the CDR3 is TGTGCCAGCAGTTTCCTCCGGGTAGCGGGAGGTGGGGAGACCCAGTACTTC.